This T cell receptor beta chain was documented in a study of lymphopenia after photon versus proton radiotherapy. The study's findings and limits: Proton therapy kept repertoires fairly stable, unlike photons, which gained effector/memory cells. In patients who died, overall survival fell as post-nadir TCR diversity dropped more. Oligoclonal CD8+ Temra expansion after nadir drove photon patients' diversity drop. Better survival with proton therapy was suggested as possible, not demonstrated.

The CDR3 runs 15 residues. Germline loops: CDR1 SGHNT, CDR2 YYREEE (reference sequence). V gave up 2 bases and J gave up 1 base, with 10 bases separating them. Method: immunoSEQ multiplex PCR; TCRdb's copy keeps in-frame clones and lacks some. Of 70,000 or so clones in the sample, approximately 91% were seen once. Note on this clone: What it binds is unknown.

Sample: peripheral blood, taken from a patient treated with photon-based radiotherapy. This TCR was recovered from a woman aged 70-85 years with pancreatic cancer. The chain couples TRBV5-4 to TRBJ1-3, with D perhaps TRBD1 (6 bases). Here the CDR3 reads CASSLQGPSGNTIYF. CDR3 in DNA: TGTGCCAGCAGCTTACAGGGACCTTCTGGAAACACCATATATTTT. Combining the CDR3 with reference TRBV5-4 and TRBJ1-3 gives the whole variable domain ETGVTQSPTHLIKTRGQQVTLRCSSQSGHNTVSWYQQALGQGPQFIFQYYREEENGRGNFPPRFSGLQFPNYSSELNVNALELDDSALYLCASSLQGPSGNTIYFGEGSWLTVV.